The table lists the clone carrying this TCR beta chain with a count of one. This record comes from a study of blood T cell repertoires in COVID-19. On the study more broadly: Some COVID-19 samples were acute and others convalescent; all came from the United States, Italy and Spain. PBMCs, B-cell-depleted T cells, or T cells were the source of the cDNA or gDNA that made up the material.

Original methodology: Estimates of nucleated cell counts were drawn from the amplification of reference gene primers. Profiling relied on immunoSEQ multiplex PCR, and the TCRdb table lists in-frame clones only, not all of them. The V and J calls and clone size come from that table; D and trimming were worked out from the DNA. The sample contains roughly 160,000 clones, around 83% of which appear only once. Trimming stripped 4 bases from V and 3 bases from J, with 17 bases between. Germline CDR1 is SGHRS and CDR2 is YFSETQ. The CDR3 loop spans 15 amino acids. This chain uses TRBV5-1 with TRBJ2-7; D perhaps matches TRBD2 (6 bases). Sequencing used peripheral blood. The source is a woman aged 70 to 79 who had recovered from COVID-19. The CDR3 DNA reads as TGCGCCAGCAGCCCCACGGCGGGAAGCTTCTACGAGCAGTACTTC. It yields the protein CASSPTAGSFYEQYF.